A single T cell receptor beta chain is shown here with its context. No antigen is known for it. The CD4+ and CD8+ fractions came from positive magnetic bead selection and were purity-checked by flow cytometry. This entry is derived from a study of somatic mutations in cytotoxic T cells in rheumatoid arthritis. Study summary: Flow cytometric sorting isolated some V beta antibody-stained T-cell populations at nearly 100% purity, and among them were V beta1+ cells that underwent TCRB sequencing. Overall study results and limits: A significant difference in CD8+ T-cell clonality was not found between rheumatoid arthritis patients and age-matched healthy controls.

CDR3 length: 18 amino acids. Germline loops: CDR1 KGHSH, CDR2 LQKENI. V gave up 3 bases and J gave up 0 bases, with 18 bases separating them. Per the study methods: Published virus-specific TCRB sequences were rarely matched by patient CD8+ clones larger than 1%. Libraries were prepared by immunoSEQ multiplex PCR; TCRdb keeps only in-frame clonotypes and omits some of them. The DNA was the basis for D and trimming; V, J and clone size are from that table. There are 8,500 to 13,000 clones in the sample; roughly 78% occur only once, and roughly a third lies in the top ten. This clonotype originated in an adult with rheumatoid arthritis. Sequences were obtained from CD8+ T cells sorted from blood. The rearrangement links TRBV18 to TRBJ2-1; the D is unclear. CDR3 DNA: TGTGCCAGCTCACCGGCCTCTGGAGCGCCTAGCTCCTACAATGAGCAGTTCTTC. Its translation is CASSPASGAPSSYNEQFF.